This TCR beta chain was retrieved from a study of beta chain features in type 1 diabetes. Study background: Patients shared similar age, gender and cell yields with healthy donors. Whole-study results and caveats: Within each of all four CD4+ subsets, Type 1 diabetes patients had TCRB CDR3s that were moderately but significantly shorter.

CD4+ naive, central memory, regulatory and stem cell-like memory cells were sorted via CD45RO/CCR7/CD25/CD127/CD95/CD27. Germline-derived CDR1 and CDR2 are SGHTA and FQGNSA. V lost 4 bases to trimming and J lost 6 bases; unmatched junction nucleotides: 18. This CDR3 has 17 amino acids. Reverse transcription of all isolated RNA meant that expressed TCRB transcripts were sequenced. The method was immunoSEQ multiplex PCR; TCRdb's version includes in-frame clones alone and lacks a portion of them. The sample shows hundreds of thousands of clones, about 32% of them seen only once. The sample holds a few counts of this clone. Its specificity is not known.

The rearrangement uses TRBV7-2 and TRBJ2-7; 7 positions match TRBD2. Sequenced: naive CD4+ T cells from blood. The TCR sequence derives from a man between 18 and 35 years old in good health. Here the CDR3 DNA reads TGTGCCAGCAGCTCTTACCAGAGGGCTAGCGGCGGGCTCGAGCAGTACTTC. Its protein is CASSSYQRASGGLEQYF.